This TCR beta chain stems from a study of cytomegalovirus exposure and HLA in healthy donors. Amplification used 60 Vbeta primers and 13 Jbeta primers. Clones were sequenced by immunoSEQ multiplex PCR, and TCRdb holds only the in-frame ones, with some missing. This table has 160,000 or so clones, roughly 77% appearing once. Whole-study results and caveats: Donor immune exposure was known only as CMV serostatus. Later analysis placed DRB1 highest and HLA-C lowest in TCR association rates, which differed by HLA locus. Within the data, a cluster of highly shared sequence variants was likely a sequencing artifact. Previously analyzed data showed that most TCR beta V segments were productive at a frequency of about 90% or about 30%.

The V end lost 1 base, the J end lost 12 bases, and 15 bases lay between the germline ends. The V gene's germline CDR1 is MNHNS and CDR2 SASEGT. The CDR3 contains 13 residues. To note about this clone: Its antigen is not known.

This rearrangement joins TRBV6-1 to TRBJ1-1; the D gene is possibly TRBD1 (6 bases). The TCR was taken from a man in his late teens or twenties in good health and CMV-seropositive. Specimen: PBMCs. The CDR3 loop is CASSEDRGAHPFF. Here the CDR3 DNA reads TGTGCCAGCAGTGAAGATCGGGGGGCGCATCCTTTCTTT.